This T cell receptor beta chain was captured by sequencing in a study of cytomegalovirus exposure and HLA in healthy donors. Study-wide findings and caveats: Reportedly, HLA-A and HLA-B alleles of most subjects were accurately predicted from TCR beta. V- and J-gene trimming in TCR beta was tied to a missense DCLRE1C variant by an analysis performed later. The CMV antigen specificity of a few CMV-associated chains was confirmed through in vitro analysis.

This clone was seen just once. Its cognate antigen is unknown. Healthy donors of bone marrow made up the group. With 60 Vbeta and 13 Jbeta primers, the PCR was carried out. Data came from immunoSEQ multiplex PCR; TCRdb stores just in-frame clones and leaves some out. The sample lists 150,000 to 200,000 clones, about 75% occurring once. Sequencing was carried out using PBMCs. This sequence was found in a woman between 45 and 60 years old in good health and CMV-seropositive.

The CDR3 DNA reads TGTGCCATCAGTGAGTCCCCTCGACGACTAGCGGGGGCCCAAGAGACCCAGTACTTC. Protein sequence: CAISESPRRLAGAQETQYF. The chain carries TRBV10-3 and TRBJ2-5; TRBD2 agrees at 12 bases. The ends lost 0 bases at V and 1 base at J; junction bases unmatched: 9. The CDR3 runs 19 residues. Germline loops: CDR1 ENHRY, CDR2 SYGVKD.